Following are 17 T cell receptor beta chains from one sample sequenced in a study of radiotherapy plus CTLA-4 blockade in lung cancer. Method: immunoSEQ multiplex PCR; TCRdb's copy keeps in-frame clones and lacks some. Of over 85,000 clones in the sample, roughly 85% were seen once. The material sequenced was peripheral blood, taken from a patient treated with radiotherapy plus ipilimumab. The receptors originated from a human donor with non-small cell lung cancer that progressed on radiotherapy plus ipilimumab.

V gene TRBV7-2 combines with J gene TRBJ1-1; no clear D gene. CDR1 is SGHTA, CDR2 FQGNSA, per germline. V dropped 1 base and J dropped 1 base, with 4 bases sitting between them. This CDR3 region has 13 residues. The DNA of the CDR3 is TGTGCCAGCAGCTTAGAGGGGAACACTGAAGCTTTCTTT. Its translation is CASSLEGNTEAFF.

CDR3 protein: CASRLGQGNTEAFF. In DNA form, the CDR3 reads TGTGCCAGCAGATTGGGACAGGGGAACACTGAAGCTTTCTTT. The rearrangement joins TRBV6-1 to TRBJ1-1; TRBD1 agrees at 9 bases. The V gene end was trimmed by 6 bases and the J gene end by 1 base; junction bases not matched to a gene: 3. In germline, CDR1 is MNHNS, CDR2 SASEGT. The CDR3 consists of 14 residues.

The chain carries TRBV11-1 and TRBJ2-2, with D unresolved. The CDR3 extends over 12 amino acids. V lost 1 base and J 11 bases, leaving 8 bases between the germline ends. The V gene's germline CDR1 is SGHAT and CDR2 FQDESV (reference sequence). The CDR3 DNA sequence: TGTGCCAGCAGCTTAGTGGGCCTTGAGCTGTTTTTT. It specifies CASSLVGLELFF.

The chain recombines TRBV4-1 with TRBJ2-7; D unresolved. With 0 bases removed from V and 2 bases from J, the gap between germline ends came to 8 bases. The germline CDR1 and CDR2 sequences are MGHRA and YSYEKL. The CDR3 contains 14 residues. CDR3 protein: CASSQDPGPYEQYV. The DNA for the CDR3 is TGCGCCAGCAGCCAAGACCCCGGGCCCTACGAGCAGTACGTC.

The rearrangement joins TRBV7-3 to TRBJ2-7, with 7 positions matching TRBD1. Germline loops: CDR1 SGHTA, CDR2 FQGTGA. V was clipped by 0 bases and J by 2 bases; unmatched bases: 4. There are 15 residues in the CDR3. The CDR3 nucleotides read TGTGCCAGCAGCTTAACGAGTGACAGGGCCTACGAGCAGTACTTC. This sequence encodes CASSLTSDRAYEQYF.

The J gene is TRBJ2-7, the V gene TRBV14; the match to TRBD2 covers 13 bases. The germline gives CDR1 SGHDN, CDR2 FVKESK. Germline trimming cut 0 bases from V and 4 bases from J; bases unmatched to any gene: 6. The CDR3 has 17 amino acids. CDR3 sequence: CASSQDPWTSGSYEQYF. DNA of the CDR3: TGTGCCAGCAGCCAAGACCCTTGGACTAGCGGGAGTTACGAGCAGTACTTC.

The table lists this clone with a few counts. The chain couples TRBV7-2 to TRBJ2-3; D is unresolved. V gave up 4 bases and J gave up 4 bases, with 6 bases separating them. CDR3 length: 12 amino acids. Germline values: CDR1 SGHTA, CDR2 FQGNSA. DNA for the CDR3: TGTGCCAGCAGCTCATTCGCAGATACGCAGTATTTT. Translating gives CASSSFADTQYF.

This clone was picked up a small number of times. The sample has other DNA sequences that encode this CDR3 too. The CDR3 DNA is TGTGCCAGCAGCTTAGGCAGAAACAATGAGCAGTTCTTC. Translated: CASSLGRNNEQFF. V gene TRBV13 combines with J gene TRBJ2-1, with unresolved D. Per the germline V gene, CDR1 is PRHDT and CDR2 is FYEKMQ (reference sequence). This CDR3 has 13 residues. Trimming pared 0 bases from V and 5 bases from J, leaving 5 bases between.

V usage is TRBV2 and J usage is TRBJ1-1; TRBD1 agrees at 7 bases. The ends lost 5 bases at V and 4 bases at J; junction bases unmatched: 10. CDR1 SNHLY and CDR2 FYNNEI come from the germline V gene. CDR3 length: 15 amino acids. CDR3 sequence: CASSIRQGGTTEAFF. CDR3 sequence (DNA): TGTGCCAGCAGTATAAGACAGGGCGGCACCACTGAAGCTTTCTTT.

DNA for the CDR3: TGTGCCAGCAGCAAGGACGGGCCGACCATCTACAATGAGCAGTTCTTC. Translated, it gives CASSKDGPTIYNEQFF. The chain couples TRBV21-1 to TRBJ2-1. TRBV21-1 is labeled a pseudogene. The CDR3 contains 16 residues.

This clone was observed a single time. The chain recombines TRBV6-5 with TRBJ1-4, with a tentative D call TRBD1 (5 bases). Trimming left V 0 bases short and J 5 bases short, with 10 bases between. Germline V CDR1 and CDR2: MNHEY, SVGAGI. This CDR3 spans 15 amino acids. CDR3 amino acids: CASSYSGGGNEKLFF. The CDR3, as DNA: TGTGCCAGCAGTTACTCGGGCGGGGGAAATGAAAAACTGTTTTTT.

The chain employs TRBV2 and TRBJ2-7; the D is unclear. The CDR3 extends over 12 amino acids. V lost 4 bases, J lost 4 bases, and 8 bases lay in between. The germline gives CDR1 SNHLY, CDR2 FYNNEI. The CDR3 loop is CASSGPSYEQYV. CDR3 nucleotide sequence: TGTGCCAGCAGTGGCCCATCTTACGAGCAGTACGTC.

This sequence joins TRBV19 and TRBJ1-1, with 8 bases aligning to TRBD1. The trim removed 6 bases at V and 4 bases at J, leaving 10 bases unmatched. This CDR3 comprises 15 residues. Germline V gene lookup returns CDR1 LNHDA and CDR2 SQIVND (reference sequence). Written as DNA, the CDR3 is TGTGCCAGTAGATCCCGGACAGGGAGGGTCACTGAAGCTTTCTTT. This codes for CASRSRTGRVTEAFF.

V and J are TRBV5-6 and TRBJ1-1; the D is unclear. From germline, CDR1 is SGHDT and CDR2 YYEEEE. The CDR3 runs to 16 residues. With 2 bases removed from V and 0 bases from J, the gap between germline ends came to 14 bases. This CDR3 is CASSFWVWQMNTEAFF. The CDR3 nucleotides are TGTGCCAGCAGCTTCTGGGTATGGCAGATGAACACTGAAGCTTTCTTT.

The J gene is TRBJ2-2, the V gene TRBV11-3; 10 nucleotides agree with TRBD2. The CDR3 has 16 residues. In germline, CDR1 is SGHNT, CDR2 YENEEA. The V and J ends lost 5 bases and 1 base, in that order; junction bases with no gene match: 4. The CDR3 nucleotides are TGTGCCAGCAGCCCAAGGACTAGCGGGAACACCGGGGAGCTGTTTTTT. This codes for CASSPRTSGNTGELFF.

The CDR3 loop reads CASSYGGSNQPQHF. DNA of the CDR3: TGTGCCAGCAGTTACGGGGGTAGCAATCAGCCCCAGCATTTT. The rearrangement joins TRBV6-6 to TRBJ1-5, with a possible D match to TRBD1 (5 bases). The CDR3 has 14 residues. Germline V lookup: CDR1 MNHNY, CDR2 SVGAGI (reference sequence). V was clipped by 2 bases and J by 0 bases, with 5 bases between them.

This chain joins TRBV30 and TRBJ1-1; a possible D gene is TRBD1 (6 bases). V was pared by 0 bases and J by 5 bases, with 13 bases between. The CDR3 sequence is 14 residues long. Germline V CDR1 and CDR2: GTSNPN, SVGIG (reference sequence). CDR3 residues: CAWSVPGAWTEAFF. DNA for the CDR3: TGTGCCTGGAGTGTACCGGGGGCCTGGACTGAAGCTTTCTTT.